Given below is one T cell receptor beta chain in context. Antigen unknown. These data are taken from a study of shared clonotypes between healthy human individuals. The overall study: Three CD4 naive, three CD4 memory, two CD8 naive and one CD8 memory plate were used per donor. Study observations and caveats: What limited the represented genetic and exposure-history diversity was the small number of donors.

In germline, CDR1 is SGHRS, CDR2 YFSETQ. V was clipped by 4 bases and J by 4 bases, with 14 bases between them. This CDR3 spans 14 amino acids. Every subset's genomic DNA went evenly onto several immunoSEQ plates. The repertoire was sequenced with immunoSEQ multiplex PCR; TCRdb's copy has only in-frame clones and lacks some. The repertoire includes under 2.5 million clones, 85% to 95% of them detected once, and approximately 0.41% sits in the top ten. The TCR sequence derives from a man between 18 and 35 years old in good health. Some clones in this sample may be carry-over from other donors' samples. Sequencing was done on a sample of naive CD4+ T cells from PBMCs. Subset denoted: CD45RA+ positively selected. The V and J genes are TRBV5-1 and TRBJ1-2, with TRBD1 as a possible D gene (5 bases). Written as DNA, the CDR3 is TGCGCCAGCAGCGCCTATCCAGGGACCTATGGCTACACCTTC. It specifies CASSAYPGTYGYTF. Variable domain in full (rest from reference TRBV5-1 and TRBJ1-2): KAGVTQTPRYLIKTRGQQVTLSCSPISGHRSVSWYQQTPGQGLQFLFEYFSETQRNKGNFPGRFSGRQFSNSRSEMNVSTLELGDSALYLCASSAYPGTYGYTFGSGTRLTVV.